Listed below are T cell receptor beta chains from one sample, sequenced in a study of shared clonotypes between healthy human individuals. Only in-frame clones appear in the TCRdb table, and some are missing; sequencing was by immunoSEQ multiplex PCR. The sample records 550,000 to 800,000 clones, 90% being singletons. The sample taken for sequencing was memory CD8+ T cells from PBMCs. Source of these receptors: a man between 18 and 35 years old in good health. Some clones in this sample may be carry-over from other donors' samples. Each CDR3 is given with its conserved first and last residue. The order of the fields is V gene, D gene, J gene, clone size, CDR3 protein, CDR3 DNA. D genes are given only for firm matches. Clone size is stated in some rows and not others, as once, few, many or a class when expanded.

>TRBV7-9|TRBD2|TRBJ2-7|NA
CASSSSGRGYEQYF
TGTGCCAGCAGCTCTAGCGGGAGAGGGTACGAGCAGTACTTC
>TRBV4-2|TRBD1|TRBJ2-7|NA
CASSQETGGTSYEQYF
TGTGCCAGCAGCCAAGAGACAGGGGGGACCTCCTACGAGCAGTACTTC
>TRBV9|NA|TRBJ1-2|NA
CASSVGDSSYGYTF
TGTGCCAGCAGCGTAGGTGACAGCTCTTATGGCTACACCTTC
>TRBV19|NA|TRBJ1-1|NA
CASSMDSPIKGAEAFF
TGTGCCAGTAGTATGGACAGTCCAATAAAGGGGGCTGAAGCTTTCTTT
>TRBV4-1|NA|TRBJ2-4|NA
CASSQAVQNIQYF
TGCGCCAGCAGCCAAGCGGTTCAGAACATTCAGTACTTC
>TRBV10-2|TRBD1|TRBJ2-1|NA
CASSPGTGANEQFF
TGCGCCAGCAGTCCCGGGACAGGGGCCAATGAGCAGTTCTTC
>TRBV9|TRBD1|TRBJ2-7|NA
CASSVGTGFFEQYF
TGTGCCAGCAGCGTCGGGACAGGGTTCTTCGAGCAGTACTTC
>TRBV5-1|NA|TRBJ1-4|NA
CASSSGRANEKLFF
TGCGCCAGCAGCTCAGGGAGGGCTAATGAAAAACTGTTTTTT
>TRBV7-2|NA|TRBJ2-1|NA
CASSPRDQNNEQFF
TGTGCCAGCAGCCCCCGGGACCAAAACAATGAGCAGTTCTTC
>TRBV11-2|NA|TRBJ2-3|NA
CASSLRAETQYF
TGTGCCAGCAGCTTAAGGGCGGAAACGCAGTATTTT
>TRBV6-1|TRBD2|TRBJ2-5|once
CASSEIVGEGQETQYF
TGTGCCAGCAGTGAAATTGTAGGGGAGGGGCAAGAGACCCAGTACTTC
>TRBV10-3|TRBD1|TRBJ1-2|NA
CATGQGGGYTF
TGTGCCACCGGACAGGGGGGCGGCTACACCTTC
>TRBV27|NA|TRBJ2-1|few
CATGERRYNEQFF
TGTGCCACCGGGGAGCGGAGATACAATGAGCAGTTCTTC
>TRBV5-1|NA|TRBJ2-7|few
CASSPHSSATYEQYF
TGCGCCAGCAGCCCACACTCCAGCGCTACCTACGAGCAGTACTTC